Included here is one T cell receptor beta chain sequence, with context. The antigen is unknown. Reverse transcribing all isolated RNA meant expressed TCRB transcripts were sequenced. Clones were sequenced by immunoSEQ multiplex PCR, and TCRdb holds only the in-frame ones, with some missing. The table shows almost 350,000 clones, with around 8% occurring only once. CDR1 is SGHTA and CDR2 is FQGTGA in the germline V gene. The CDR3 has 15 amino acids. V lost 2 bases, J lost 6 bases, and 13 bases lay in between. The sample belongs to a study of beta chain features in type 1 diabetes. Study in general: Age, gender, cell numbers and subset yield matched between patients and controls. General study results and limits: TCRB CDR3s were moderately but significantly shorter in Type 1 diabetes patients in all four CD4+ subsets. Healthy donors had naive, central memory and Treg TCRB repertoires that appeared less similar than those seen among patients.

The chain recombines TRBV7-3 with TRBJ2-2, with D maybe TRBD2 (6 bases). The sequencing input was central memory CD4+ T cells from blood. The clonotype was recovered from a woman in her late teens or twenties in good health. In DNA, the CDR3 is TGTGCCAGCAGCTTACCGGGAGTCAGCGCCGGGGAGCTGTTTTTT. Its translation is CASSLPGVSAGELFF.